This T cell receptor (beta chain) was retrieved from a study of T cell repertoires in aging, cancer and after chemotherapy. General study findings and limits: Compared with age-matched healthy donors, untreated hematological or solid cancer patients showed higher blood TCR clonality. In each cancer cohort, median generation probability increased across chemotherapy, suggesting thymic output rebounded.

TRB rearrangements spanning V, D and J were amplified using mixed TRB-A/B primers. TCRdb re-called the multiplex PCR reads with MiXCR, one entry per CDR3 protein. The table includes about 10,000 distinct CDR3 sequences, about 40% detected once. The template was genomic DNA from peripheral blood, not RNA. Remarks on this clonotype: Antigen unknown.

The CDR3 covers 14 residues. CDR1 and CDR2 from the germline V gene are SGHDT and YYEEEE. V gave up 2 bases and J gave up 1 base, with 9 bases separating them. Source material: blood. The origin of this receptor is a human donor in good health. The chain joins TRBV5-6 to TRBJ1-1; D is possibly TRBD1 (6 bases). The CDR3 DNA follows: TGTGCCAGCAGCTTATGGGGGCAGAACACTGAAGCTTTCTTT. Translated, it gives CASSLWGQNTEAFF. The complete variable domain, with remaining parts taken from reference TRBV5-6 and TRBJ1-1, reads DAGVTQSPTHLIKTRGQQVTLRCSPKSGHDTVSWYQQALGQGPQFIFQYYEEEERQRGNFPDRFSGHQFPNYSSELNVNALLLGDSALYLCASSLWGQNTEAFFGQGTRLTVV.